This T cell receptor beta chain was recovered during a study of T cells in Graves' hyperthyroidism and ophthalmopathy. Overall study results and limits: The model forecast ophthalmopathy, anticipating it by a median approximately 6.2 months before onset.

Hyperthyroidism patients were newly diagnosed, had disease duration under 2 months, and were aged 18 to 65 years. This clonotype was seen many times. Antigen specificity is unknown. RNA transcripts provided the source from which TCR beta CDR3 regions were amplified. HTBI primers were employed in a first-round RT-PCR of the TCR CDR3. Using its own MiXCR run on the multiplex PCR reads, TCRdb lists one record per CDR3 protein. The data hold 300,000 to 450,000 distinct CDR3 sequences, with approximately 15% observed a single time. Germline CDR1 and CDR2: SGHVS and FNYEAQ. Trimming took off 3 bases at V and 5 bases at J, with 26 bases between the two ends. The CDR3 runs 19 residues.

The sample consisted of blood. This sequence was found in a woman aged 55-75 years with Graves' hyperthyroidism. The genes are TRBV7-6 and TRBJ2-1; D might be TRBD2 (6 bases). Here the CDR3 DNA reads TGTGCCAGCAGCTTTACATCCTATCCAGGGACTCGAACCGACAATGAGCAGTTCTTC. It codes for CASSFTSYPGTRTDNEQFF.